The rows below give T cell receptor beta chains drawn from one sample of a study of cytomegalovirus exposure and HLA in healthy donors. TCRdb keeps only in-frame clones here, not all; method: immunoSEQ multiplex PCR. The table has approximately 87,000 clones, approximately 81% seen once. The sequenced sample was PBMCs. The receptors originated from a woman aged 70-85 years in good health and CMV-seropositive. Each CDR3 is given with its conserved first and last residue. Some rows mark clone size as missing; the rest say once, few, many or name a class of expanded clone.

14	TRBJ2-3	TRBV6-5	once	CASRRGGRGDTQYF
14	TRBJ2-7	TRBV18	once	CASSPEQGSYEQYF
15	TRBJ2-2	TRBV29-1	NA	CSVERGGSATGELFF
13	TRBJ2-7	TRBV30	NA	CAWSVGAKGEQYF
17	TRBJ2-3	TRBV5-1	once	CASSLASVAQNTDTQYF
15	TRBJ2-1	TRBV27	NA	CASGRGTSAFNEQFF
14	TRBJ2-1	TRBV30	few	CASMWWGEGNEQFF
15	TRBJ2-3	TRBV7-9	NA	CASSLGQGGADTQYF
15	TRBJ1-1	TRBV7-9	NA	CASSPRTLRNTEAFF
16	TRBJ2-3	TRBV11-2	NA	CASSPREGTTSDTQYF
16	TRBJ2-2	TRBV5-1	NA	CASAPVQGAKTGELFF
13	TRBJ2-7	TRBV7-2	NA	CASSLMVQDEQYF
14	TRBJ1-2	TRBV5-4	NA	CASRNGQTLYGYTF
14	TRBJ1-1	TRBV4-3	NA	CASSPQDSNTEAFF
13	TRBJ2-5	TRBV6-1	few	CASSEAEWETQYF